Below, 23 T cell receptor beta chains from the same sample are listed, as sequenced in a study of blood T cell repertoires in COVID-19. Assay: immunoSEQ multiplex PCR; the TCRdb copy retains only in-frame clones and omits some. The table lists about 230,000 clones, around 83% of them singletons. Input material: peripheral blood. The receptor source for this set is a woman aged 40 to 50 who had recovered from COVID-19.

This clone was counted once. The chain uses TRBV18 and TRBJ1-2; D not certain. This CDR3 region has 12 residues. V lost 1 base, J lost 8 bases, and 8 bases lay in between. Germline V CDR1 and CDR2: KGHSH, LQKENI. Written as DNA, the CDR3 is TGTGCCAGCTCACCACGAAGCTACGGCTACACCTTC. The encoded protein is CASSPRSYGYTF.

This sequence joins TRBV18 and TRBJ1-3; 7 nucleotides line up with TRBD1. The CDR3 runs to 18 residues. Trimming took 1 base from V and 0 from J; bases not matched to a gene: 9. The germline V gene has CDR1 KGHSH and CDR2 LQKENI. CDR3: CASSPLRSGGNSGNTIYF. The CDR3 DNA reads TGTGCCAGCTCACCACTCCGATCAGGGGGGAACTCTGGAAACACCATATATTTT.

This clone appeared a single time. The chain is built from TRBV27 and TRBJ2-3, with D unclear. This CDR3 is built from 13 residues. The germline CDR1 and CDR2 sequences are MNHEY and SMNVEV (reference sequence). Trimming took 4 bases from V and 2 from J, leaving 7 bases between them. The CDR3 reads CASSSYSTDTQYF. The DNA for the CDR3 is TGTGCCAGCAGTTCCTATTCCACAGATACGCAGTATTTT.

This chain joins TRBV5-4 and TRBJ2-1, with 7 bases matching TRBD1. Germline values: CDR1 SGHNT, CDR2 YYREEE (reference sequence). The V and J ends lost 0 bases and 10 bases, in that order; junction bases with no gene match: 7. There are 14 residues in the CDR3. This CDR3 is CASSLAGTVGEQFF. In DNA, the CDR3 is TGTGCCAGCAGCTTGGCGGGGACAGTTGGGGAGCAGTTCTTC.

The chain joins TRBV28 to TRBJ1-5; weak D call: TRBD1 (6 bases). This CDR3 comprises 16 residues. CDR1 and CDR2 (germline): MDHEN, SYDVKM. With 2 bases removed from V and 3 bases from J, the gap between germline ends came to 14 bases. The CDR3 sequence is CASSLTLWGPNQPQHF. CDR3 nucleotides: TGTGCCAGCAGTTTAACCCTATGGGGGCCCAATCAGCCCCAGCATTTT.

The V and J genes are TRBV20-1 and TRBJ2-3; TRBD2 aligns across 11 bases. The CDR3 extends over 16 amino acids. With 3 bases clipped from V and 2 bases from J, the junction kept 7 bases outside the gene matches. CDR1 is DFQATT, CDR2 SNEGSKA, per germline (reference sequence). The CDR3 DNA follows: TGCAGTGCTAGTGTCGCTAGCGGGGGGAACACAGATACGCAGTATTTT. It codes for CSASVASGGNTDTQYF.

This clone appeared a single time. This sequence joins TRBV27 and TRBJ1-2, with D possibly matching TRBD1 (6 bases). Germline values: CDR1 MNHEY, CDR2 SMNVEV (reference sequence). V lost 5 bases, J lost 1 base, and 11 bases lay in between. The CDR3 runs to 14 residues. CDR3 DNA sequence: TGTGCCAGCAGTATGCCGGACAGTAACTATGGCTACACCTTC. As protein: CASSMPDSNYGYTF.

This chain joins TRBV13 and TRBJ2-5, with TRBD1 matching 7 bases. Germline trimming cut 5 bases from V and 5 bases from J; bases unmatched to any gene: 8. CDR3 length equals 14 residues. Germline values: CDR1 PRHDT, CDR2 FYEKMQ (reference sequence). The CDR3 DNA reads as TGTGCCAGCAGCCCGAACAGGGGTGGGGAGACCCAGTACTTC. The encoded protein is CASSPNRGGETQYF.

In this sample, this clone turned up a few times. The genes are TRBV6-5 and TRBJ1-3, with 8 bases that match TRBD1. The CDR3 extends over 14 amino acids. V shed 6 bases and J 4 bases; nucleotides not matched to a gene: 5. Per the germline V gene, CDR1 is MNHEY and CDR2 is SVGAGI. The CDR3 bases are TGTGCCAGCAGCCAGGGGGCCCACGGAAACACCATATATTTT. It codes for CASSQGAHGNTIYF.

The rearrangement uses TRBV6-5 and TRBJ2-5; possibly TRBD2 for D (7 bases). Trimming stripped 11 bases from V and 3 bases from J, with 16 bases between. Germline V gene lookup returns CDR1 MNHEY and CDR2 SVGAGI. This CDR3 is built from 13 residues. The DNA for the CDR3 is TGTGCCGTCCATGGGGGGGCCGAAGAGACCCAGTACTTC. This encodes CAVHGGAEETQYF.

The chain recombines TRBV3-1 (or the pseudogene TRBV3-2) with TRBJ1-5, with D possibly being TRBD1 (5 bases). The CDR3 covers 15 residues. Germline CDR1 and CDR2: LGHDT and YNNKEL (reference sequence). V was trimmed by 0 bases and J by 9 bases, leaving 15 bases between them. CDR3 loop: CASSQDGQGLWPQHF. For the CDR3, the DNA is TGTGCCAGCAGCCAAGACGGGCAGGGCCTCTGGCCCCAGCATTTT.

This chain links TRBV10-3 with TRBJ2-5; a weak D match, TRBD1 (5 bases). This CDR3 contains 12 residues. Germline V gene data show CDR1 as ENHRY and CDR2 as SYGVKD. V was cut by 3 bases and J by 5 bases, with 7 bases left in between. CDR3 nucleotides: TGTGCCATCAGTGACAGGGTGGAGACCCAGTACTTC. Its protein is CAISDRVETQYF.

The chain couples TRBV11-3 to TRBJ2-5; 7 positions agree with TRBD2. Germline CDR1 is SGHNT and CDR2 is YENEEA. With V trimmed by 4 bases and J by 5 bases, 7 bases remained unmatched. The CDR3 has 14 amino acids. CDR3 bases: TGTGCCAGCAGCTCCGCCCGGGGAGGGGAGACCCAGTACTTC. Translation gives CASSSARGGETQYF.

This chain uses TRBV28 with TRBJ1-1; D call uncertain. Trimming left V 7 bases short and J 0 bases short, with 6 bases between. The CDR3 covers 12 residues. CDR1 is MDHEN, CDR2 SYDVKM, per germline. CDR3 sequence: CASNSMNTEAFF. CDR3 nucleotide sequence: TGTGCCAGCAATTCTATGAACACTGAAGCTTTCTTT. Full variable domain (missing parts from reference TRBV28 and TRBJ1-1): DVKVTQSSRYLVKRTGEKVFLECVQDMDHENMFWYRQDPGLGLRLIYFSYDVKMKEKGDIPEGYSVSREKKERFSLILESASTNQTSMYLCASNSMNTEAFFGQGTRLTVV.

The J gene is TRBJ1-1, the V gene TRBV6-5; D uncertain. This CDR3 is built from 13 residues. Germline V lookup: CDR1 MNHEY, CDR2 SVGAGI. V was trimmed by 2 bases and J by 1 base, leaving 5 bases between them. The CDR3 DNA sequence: TGTGCCAGCAGTTACGTCAAGAACACTGAAGCTTTCTTT. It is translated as CASSYVKNTEAFF.

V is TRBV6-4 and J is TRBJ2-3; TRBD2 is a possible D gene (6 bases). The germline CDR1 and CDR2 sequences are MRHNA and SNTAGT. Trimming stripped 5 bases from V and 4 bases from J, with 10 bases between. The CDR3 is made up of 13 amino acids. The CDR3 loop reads CASSLREADTQYF. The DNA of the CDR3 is TGTGCCAGCAGTCTCAGGGAGGCAGATACGCAGTATTTT.

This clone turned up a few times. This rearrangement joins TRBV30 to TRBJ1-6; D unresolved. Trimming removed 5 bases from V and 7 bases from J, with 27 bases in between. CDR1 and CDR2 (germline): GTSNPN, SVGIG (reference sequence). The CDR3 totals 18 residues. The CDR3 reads CAWGAGFLPRGENSPLHF. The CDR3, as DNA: TGTGCCTGGGGCGCGGGGTTCCTACCCCGGGGAGAGAATTCACCCCTCCACTTT.

The CDR3 DNA sequence: TGTGCCAGCAGTCTGACAGGGACCCCAGGGCAGTTCTTC. Its protein product is CASSLTGTPGQFF. This chain uses TRBV12-3 or TRBV12-4 with TRBJ2-1; TRBD1 matches at 7 bases. The CDR3 covers 13 residues. The V segment lost 5 bases and the J segment 12 bases; nucleotides outside the gene matches: 10.

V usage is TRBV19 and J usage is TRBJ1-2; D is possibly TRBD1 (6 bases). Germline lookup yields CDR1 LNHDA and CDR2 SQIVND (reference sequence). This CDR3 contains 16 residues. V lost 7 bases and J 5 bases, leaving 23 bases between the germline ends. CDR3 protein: CASTKTGPTVGYGYTF. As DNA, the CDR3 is TGTGCCAGTACAAAGACAGGCCCGACAGTGGGTTATGGCTACACCTTC. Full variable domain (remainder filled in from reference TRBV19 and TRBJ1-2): DGGITQSPKYLFRKEGQNVTLSCEQNLNHDAMYWYRQDPGQGLRLIYYSQIVNDFQKGDIAEGYSVSREKKESFPLTVTSAQKNPTAFYLCASTKTGPTVGYGYTFGSGTRLTVV.

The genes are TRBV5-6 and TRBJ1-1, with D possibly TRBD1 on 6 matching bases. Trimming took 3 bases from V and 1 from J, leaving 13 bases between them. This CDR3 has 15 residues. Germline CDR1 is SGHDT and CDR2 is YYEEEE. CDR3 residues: CASSWGTGSNTEAFF. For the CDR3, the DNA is TGTGCCAGCAGCTGGGGAACAGGGTCGAACACTGAAGCTTTCTTT.

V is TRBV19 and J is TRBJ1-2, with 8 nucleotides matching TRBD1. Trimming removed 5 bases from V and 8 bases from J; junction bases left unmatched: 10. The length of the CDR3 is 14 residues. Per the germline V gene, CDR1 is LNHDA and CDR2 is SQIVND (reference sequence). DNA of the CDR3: TGTGCCAGTAGTCCTACAGGGGGTTCATACGGCTACACCTTC. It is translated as CASSPTGGSYGYTF. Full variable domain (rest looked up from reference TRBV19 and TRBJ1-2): DGGITQSPKYLFRKEGQNVTLSCEQNLNHDAMYWYRQDPGQGLRLIYYSQIVNDFQKGDIAEGYSVSREKKESFPLTVTSAQKNPTAFYLCASSPTGGSYGYTFGSGTRLTVV.

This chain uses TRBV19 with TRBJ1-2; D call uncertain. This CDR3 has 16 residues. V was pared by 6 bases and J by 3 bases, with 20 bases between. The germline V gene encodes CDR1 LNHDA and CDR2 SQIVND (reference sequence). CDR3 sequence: CASSLTPGGRDYGYTF. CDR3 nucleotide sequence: TGTGCCAGTAGCCTAACCCCTGGCGGTCGCGACTATGGCTACACCTTC.

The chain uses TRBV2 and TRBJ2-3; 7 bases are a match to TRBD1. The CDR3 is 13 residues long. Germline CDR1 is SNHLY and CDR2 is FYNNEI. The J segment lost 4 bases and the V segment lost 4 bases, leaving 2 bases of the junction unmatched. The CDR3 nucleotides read TGTGCCAGCAGTGGACAGGGATCAGATACGCAGTATTTT. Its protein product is CASSGQGSDTQYF.